This entry lists 10 T cell receptor beta chains sequenced from one sample in a study of T cell responses to AZD1222 COVID-19 vaccine. Only in-frame clones appear in the TCRdb table, and some are missing; sequencing was by immunoSEQ multiplex PCR. The data show 120,000 to 150,000 clones, roughly 90% seen once. This material consisted of peripheral blood, taken on day 0 of AZD1222 vaccination. These TCRs come from an adult in good health.

This clone has just one count. The rearrangement links TRBV30 to TRBJ1-3; D unclear. Germline V gene lookup returns CDR1 GTSNPN and CDR2 SVGIG (reference sequence). The CDR3 contains 11 residues. Trimming stripped 5 bases from V and 2 bases from J, with 4 bases between. This CDR3 reads CAWGTGNTIYF. CDR3 sequence (DNA): TGTGCCTGGGGTACTGGAAACACCATATATTTT.

V and J are TRBV6-5 and TRBJ1-1, with D possibly TRBD1 on 6 matching bases. V lost 4 bases, J lost 7 bases, and 16 bases lay in between. This CDR3 has 14 amino acids. Per germline, CDR1 MNHEY and CDR2 SVGAGI. The CDR3 reads CASSFREGTNEAFF. CDR3 bases: TGTGCCAGCAGTTTCCGCGAGGGGACAAATGAAGCTTTCTTT.

The V and J genes are TRBV3-1 (or the pseudogene TRBV3-2) and TRBJ1-4, with no clear D. Trimming pared 1 base from V and 8 bases from J, leaving 5 bases between. The CDR3 runs to 12 residues. Germline-derived CDR1 and CDR2 are LGHDT and YNNKEL (reference sequence). The CDR3 DNA reads TGTGCCAGCAGCCAAGTTAGCGAAAAACTGTTTTTT. Translating it yields CASSQVSEKLFF.

This chain links TRBV6-5 with TRBJ1-1; TRBD1 is a possible D gene (5 bases). CDR1 and CDR2 (germline): MNHEY, SVGAGI. CDR3 length equals 12 residues. Trimming left V 6 bases short and J 4 bases short, with 9 bases between. CDR3 sequence (DNA): TGTGCCAGCAGGAAGGGGCCCACTGAAGCTTTCTTT. Its protein product is CASRKGPTEAFF.

The chain joins TRBV10-3 to TRBJ2-7; 11 bases agree with TRBD2. CDR1 ENHRY and CDR2 SYGVKD come from the germline V gene. This CDR3 contains 14 residues. V lost 2 bases, J lost 4 bases, and 1 base stayed unmatched. In nucleotides, the CDR3 is TGTGCCATCAGTGAGCCTAGCGGGAGGTACGAGCAGTACTTC. Translated: CAISEPSGRYEQYF.

The chain employs TRBV30 and TRBJ2-3, with 14 nucleotides matching TRBD2. V shed 5 bases, J shed 3 bases, and the junction held 7 bases outside the gene matches. The CDR3 covers 16 residues. The germline gives CDR1 GTSNPN, CDR2 SVGIG (reference sequence). CDR3 sequence: CAWAGTSGSGTDTQYF. The CDR3 bases are TGTGCCTGGGCAGGGACTAGCGGGAGCGGAACAGATACGCAGTATTTT.

The CDR3 is CASSLVGLVNEQFF. CDR3 in DNA: TGTGCCAGTAGCCTCGTAGGGTTAGTCAATGAGCAGTTCTTC. The V gene is TRBV19, the J gene TRBJ2-1; D remains ambiguous. The CDR3 is 14 residues long. Germline CDR1 and CDR2: LNHDA and SQIVND (reference sequence). Trimming took 6 bases from V and 6 from J, leaving 15 bases between them.

The rearrangement joins TRBV18 to TRBJ2-3; no definite D call. V dropped 1 base and J dropped 0 bases, with 11 bases sitting between them. In germline, CDR1 is KGHSH, CDR2 LQKENI. The CDR3 runs 16 residues. The CDR3 DNA sequence: TGTGCCAGCTCACCACTGCGTCGGAGCAGCACAGATACGCAGTATTTT. Translation: CASSPLRRSSTDTQYF. The variable domain in full, with the rest retrieved from reference TRBV18 and TRBJ2-3, is NAGVMQNPRHLVRRRGQEARLRCSPMKGHSHVYWYRQLPEEGLKFMVYLQKENIIDESGMPKERFSAEFPKEGPSILRIQQVVRGDSAAYFCASSPLRRSSTDTQYFGPGTRLTVL.

This sequence joins TRBV6-2 or TRBV6-3 and TRBJ2-7, with 12 nucleotides matching TRBD2. This CDR3 is built from 15 residues. Germline CDR1 and CDR2: MNHEY and SVGEGT. V trimming: 5 bases; J trimming: 6 bases; junction bases outside the gene matches: 8. The CDR3 coding sequence is TGTGCCAGCAGTCGCCCGGGACTAGCGGGCGGCGAGCAGTACTTC. Its translation is CASSRPGLAGGEQYF.

The rearrangement joins TRBV6-5 to TRBJ1-4; no definite D call. Between the trimmed V and J ends, which lost 2 bases and 4 bases, there was a span of 5 bases. This CDR3 comprises 13 residues. Germline CDR1 is MNHEY and CDR2 is SVGAGI. The CDR3: CASSYTVNEKLFF. The CDR3 region has the DNA TGTGCCAGCAGTTACACGGTTAATGAAAAACTGTTTTTT.